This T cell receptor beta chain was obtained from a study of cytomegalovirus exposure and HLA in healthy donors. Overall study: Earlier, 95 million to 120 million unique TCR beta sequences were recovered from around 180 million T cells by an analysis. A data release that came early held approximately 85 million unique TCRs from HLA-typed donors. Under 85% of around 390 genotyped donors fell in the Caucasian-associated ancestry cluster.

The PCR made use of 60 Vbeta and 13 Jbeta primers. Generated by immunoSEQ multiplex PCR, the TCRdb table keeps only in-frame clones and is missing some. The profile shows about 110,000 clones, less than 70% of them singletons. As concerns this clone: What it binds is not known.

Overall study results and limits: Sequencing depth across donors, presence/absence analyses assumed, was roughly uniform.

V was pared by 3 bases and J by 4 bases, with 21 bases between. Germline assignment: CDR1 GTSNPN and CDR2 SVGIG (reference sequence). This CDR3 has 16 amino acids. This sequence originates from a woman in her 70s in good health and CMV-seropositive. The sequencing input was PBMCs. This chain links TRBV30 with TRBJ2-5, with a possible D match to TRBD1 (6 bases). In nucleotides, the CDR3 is TGTGCCTGGAGCGCTACAGGGACGTGGGGTGGAGAGACCCAGTACTTC. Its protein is CAWSATGTWGGETQYF. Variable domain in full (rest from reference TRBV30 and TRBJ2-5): SQTIHQWPATLVQPVGSPLSLECTVEGTSNPNLYWYRQAAGRGLQLLFYSVGIGQISSEVPQNLSASRPQDRQFILSSKKLLLSDSGFYLCAWSATGTWGGETQYFGPGTRLLVL.